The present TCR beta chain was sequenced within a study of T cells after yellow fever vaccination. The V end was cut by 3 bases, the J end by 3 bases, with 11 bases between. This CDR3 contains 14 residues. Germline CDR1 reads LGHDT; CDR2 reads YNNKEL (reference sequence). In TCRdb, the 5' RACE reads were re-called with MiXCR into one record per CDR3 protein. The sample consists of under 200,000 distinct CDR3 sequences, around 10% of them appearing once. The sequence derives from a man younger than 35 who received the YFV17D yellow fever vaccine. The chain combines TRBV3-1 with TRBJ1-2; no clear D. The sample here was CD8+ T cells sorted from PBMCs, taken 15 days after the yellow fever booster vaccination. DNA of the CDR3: TGTGCCAGCAGCCAGTTCAGGAGTGACTATGGCTACACCTTC. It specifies CASSQFRSDYGYTF.